This is a list of T cell receptor beta chains from one sample in a study of cytomegalovirus exposure and HLA in healthy donors. The repertoire was sequenced with immunoSEQ multiplex PCR; TCRdb's copy has only in-frame clones and lacks some. The profile shows 130,000 or so clones, 55% to 80% of them singletons. The specimen was PBMCs. Source of these receptors: a woman between 35 and 50 years old in good health and CMV-seronegative. CDR3s include the opening cysteine and the closing phenylalanine or tryptophan. A D gene is named only where the DNA matches it firmly. Clone size appears in some rows only: once, few, many, or a class for an expanded clone.

clone_size	v_call	d_call	j_call	cdr3_nt	cdr3_aa
-	TRBV7-3	TRBD2	TRBJ2-2	TGTGCCAGCAGCTTGGATAGCGGGGGTCAAACCGGGGAGCTGTTTTTT	CASSLDSGGQTGELFF
-	TRBV28	-	TRBJ2-2	TGTGCCAGCAGTTATGTAACGGGCACCGGGGAGCTGTTTTTT	CASSYVTGTGELFF
-	TRBV6-7	-	TRBJ2-1	TGTGCCAGCAGCATCAACAGGGAAGGGTTTCATCTGAATGAGCAGTTCTTC	CASSINREGFHLNEQFF
-	TRBV30	TRBD1	TRBJ1-1	TGTGCCTGGAGTGGGGACAGCCATGAAGCTTTCTTT	CAWSGDSHEAFF
-	TRBV5-1	-	TRBJ1-1	TGCGCCAGCAGCTTGTACGGGGGAGGTACTGAAGCTTTCTTT	CASSLYGGGTEAFF
-	TRBV5-1	-	TRBJ1-6	TGCGCCAGCAGCTTACAGCTCAATTCACCCCTCCACTTT	CASSLQLNSPLHF
-	TRBV20-1	-	TRBJ1-1	TGCAGTGCTAGAGATCAGGAGGTAGCTTTCTTT	CSARDQEVAFF
-	TRBV27	TRBD1	TRBJ2-7	TGTGCCAGCAGTTTCGGGACAGGGGCTGACTACGAGCAGTACTTC	CASSFGTGADYEQYF
-	TRBV5-1	TRBD1	TRBJ2-3	TGCGCCAGCAGGCGGGGACAGGTTACAGATACGCAGTATTTT	CASRRGQVTDTQYF
once	TRBV7-9	-	TRBJ1-6	TGTGCCAGCAGCTTCGGACGAGGGAATTCACCCCTCCACTTT	CASSFGRGNSPLHF
-	TRBV9	-	TRBJ1-2	TGTGCCAGCAGCCTCCGTGGGGAGGGGGCTAACTATGGCTACACCTTC	CASSLRGEGANYGYTF
many	TRBV6-5	-	TRBJ2-7	TGTGCCAGCAGTTACTCGAGGGTAACCTACGAGCAGTACTTC	CASSYSRVTYEQYF
-	TRBV11-2	-	TRBJ1-1	TGTGCCAGCAGCCTCACATTGAACACTGAAGCTTTCTTT	CASSLTLNTEAFF
-	TRBV19	-	TRBJ1-2	TGTGCCAGTAAGTCTCGCGGAAGGAACGTGGTCTACACCTTC	CASKSRGRNVVYTF
few	TRBV9	TRBD1	TRBJ2-3	TGTGCCAGCAGCCCGGGACAGGGGGGCTGGGACACAGATACGCAGTATTTT	CASSPGQGGWDTDTQYF
once	TRBV7-2	TRBD1	TRBJ2-7	TGTGCCAGCAGCTTCGGGACAGGGGTTTACGAGCAGTACTTC	CASSFGTGVYEQYF
few	TRBV7-9	TRBD2	TRBJ2-1	TGTGCCAGCAGGGCTAGCGGGGGATACAATGAGCAGTTCTTC	CASRASGGYNEQFF
-	TRBV13	-	TRBJ2-7	TGTGCCAGCAGCTTACGTTATCCCCACGAGCAGTACTTC	CASSLRYPHEQYF
few	TRBV7-9	-	TRBJ1-5	TGTGCCAGCAGCTCTGGACTTCTCGGGGAGAGCAATCAGCCCCAGCATTTT	CASSSGLLGESNQPQHF
once	TRBV27	TRBD1	TRBJ1-2	TGTGCCAGCAGTTCCGGGACAGGGGGCATGTTTGGCTACACCTTC	CASSSGTGGMFGYTF
-	TRBV7-3	TRBD1	TRBJ2-2	TGTGCCAGCAGCTCTTGGCCGACCGGGACAGGGGAAGCCGGGGAGCTGTTTTTT	CASSSWPTGTGEAGELFF
few	TRBV6-1	-	TRBJ1-2	TGTGCCAGCAGTGAATCCCACCCGACAGTAAGTGGCTACACCTTC	CASSESHPTVSGYTF
-	TRBV6-1	-	TRBJ2-7	TGTGCCAGCAGTGTGTCACAGGTAAACTACGAGCAGTACTTC	CASSVSQVNYEQYF
-	TRBV2	TRBD1	TRBJ2-3	TGTGCCAGCAACGGACAGGGGACCACAGATACGCAGTATTTT	CASNGQGTTDTQYF
-	TRBV30	TRBD2	TRBJ2-3	TGTGCCTGGAGTACGGGCGGGGGGGAAGATACGCAGTATTTT	CAWSTGGGEDTQYF
-	TRBV7-9	-	TRBJ1-3	TGTGCCAGCAGCTCAACCGGGGTGCAAAACACCATATATTTT	CASSSTGVQNTIYF
-	TRBV5-1	-	TRBJ1-1	TGCGCCAGCAGCTTGGGGGGGACAACCACTGAAGCTTTCTTT	CASSLGGTTTEAFF
-	TRBV29-1	TRBD2	TRBJ2-3	TGCAGCGTTGAGGAGGCGGGGGGTCGGAGCACAGATACGCAGTATTTT	CSVEEAGGRSTDTQYF
-	TRBV9	TRBD1	TRBJ1-2	TGTGCCAGCAGCGTTCAGTCGGGACAGGGTAGTGGCTACACCTTC	CASSVQSGQGSGYTF
few	TRBV7-9	-	TRBJ1-1	TGTGCCAGCAGCCCCGACAGGAAAGCTTTCTTT	CASSPDRKAFF
few	TRBV18	TRBD1	TRBJ1-1	TGTGCATCGACAGGGGATCGGTTGAACACTGAAGCTTTCTTT	CASTGDRLNTEAFF